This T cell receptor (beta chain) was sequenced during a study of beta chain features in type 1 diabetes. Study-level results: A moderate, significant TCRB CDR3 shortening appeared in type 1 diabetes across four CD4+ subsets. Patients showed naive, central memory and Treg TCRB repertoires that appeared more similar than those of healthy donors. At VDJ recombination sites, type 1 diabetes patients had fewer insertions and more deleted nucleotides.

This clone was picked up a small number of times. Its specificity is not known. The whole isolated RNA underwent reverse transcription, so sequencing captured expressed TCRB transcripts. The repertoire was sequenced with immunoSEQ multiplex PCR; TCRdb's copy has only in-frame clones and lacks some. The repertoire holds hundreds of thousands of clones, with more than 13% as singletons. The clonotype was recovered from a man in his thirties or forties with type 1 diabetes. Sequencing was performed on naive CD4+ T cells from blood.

The CDR3 here is CASGLLAGQQETQYF. In DNA form, the CDR3 reads TGTGCCAGCGGATTACTAGCGGGCCAACAAGAGACCCAGTACTTC. The chain employs TRBV7-9 and TRBJ2-5; the match to TRBD2 covers 9 bases. CDR3 length: 15 amino acids. Germline-derived CDR1 and CDR2 are SEHNR and FQNEAQ (reference sequence). V trimming: 8 bases; J trimming: 2 bases; junction bases outside the gene matches: 9.